Listed below are T cell receptor beta chains from one sample, sequenced in a study of blood T cell repertoires in COVID-19. Produced via immunoSEQ multiplex PCR; TCRdb's table is partial and in-frame only. The table records roughly 68,000 clones, 85% of them present only once. Sequencing input: peripheral blood. The origin of the receptors is a middle-aged man with acute or convalescent COVID-19. CDR3s include the opening cysteine and the closing phenylalanine or tryptophan.

V gene	J gene	CDR3 length	CDR3 protein
TRBV4-1	TRBJ2-1	14	CASSPPEGYNEQFF
TRBV10-2	TRBJ2-7	11	CASSPFGEQYF
TRBV10-2	TRBJ1-2	13	CASSPAGNYGYTF
TRBV2	TRBJ2-3	14	CASRDRGFTDTQYF
TRBV15	TRBJ1-1	14	CATSNPLAPTEAFF
TRBV14	TRBJ2-7	11	CASSQGREQYF
TRBV5-4	TRBJ1-1	14	CASSLTGESTEAFF
TRBV2	TRBJ2-7	14	CASSSGTGGGEQYF
TRBV19	TRBJ2-2	15	CASKTRVGGGGELFF
TRBV18	TRBJ2-2	15	CASSPTGANTGELFF
TRBV15	TRBJ2-7	13	CATSKEVAYEQYF
TRBV7-8	TRBJ2-3	17	CASSLGFSSGGAYTQYF
TRBV5-1	TRBJ2-5	16	CASSSGGGAGTETQYF
TRBV5-1	TRBJ2-3	15	CASSHRDTYTDTQYF
TRBV18	TRBJ2-7	17	CASSPKSGSGVGYEQYF
TRBV11-2	TRBJ1-3	13	CASSLRFENTIYF
TRBV2	TRBJ1-1	13	CASSESGLGEAFF
TRBV5-1	TRBJ1-1	15	CASSNGVRVDTEAFF
TRBV30	TRBJ1-1	12	CAWSAGRTEAFF
TRBV9	TRBJ1-3	14	CASSVGPSGNTIYF
TRBV7-8	TRBJ2-3	14	CASTPVRSRGTQYF
TRBV11-2	TRBJ2-7	13	CASSLDRFDEQYF
TRBV5-1	TRBJ2-5	15	CASSPPRDSQETQYF
TRBV7-4	TRBJ2-7	15	CASSLYRKASVEQYF
TRBV5-4	TRBJ2-1	15	CASSPTREYYNEQFF
TRBV6-5	TRBJ1-1	14	CASIRMAGNTEAFF
TRBV5-1	TRBJ2-7	14	CASSGASGDDEQYF
TRBV19	TRBJ1-1	14	CASSNGVDSTEAFF
TRBV11-1	TRBJ1-1	14	CASSLFSGGTEAFF
TRBV10-2	TRBJ1-5	14	CASSGTDSNQPQHF
TRBV11-2	TRBJ2-5	15	CASSSGTGGGETQYF
TRBV27	TRBJ1-1	15	CASSPSVTGGPEAFF
TRBV7-9	TRBJ2-2	17	CASSVGTNPSPTGELFF
TRBV5-4	TRBJ1-2	13	CASSSQGGYGYTF
TRBV28	TRBJ1-5	15	CASSSTGDRDQPQHF
TRBV6-4	TRBJ1-2	15	CASSDLPGGYYGYTF
TRBV5-4	TRBJ1-1	15	CASSRLDRENTEAFF
TRBV5-6	TRBJ2-3	14	CASSLGGPEDTQYF
TRBV5-1	TRBJ1-2	15	CASSLSTDVRYGYTF
TRBV7-3	TRBJ2-7	15	CASSLMGTGIHEQYF
TRBV3-1/TRBV3-2	TRBJ1-4	17	CASSPTHRQGGGEKLFF
TRBV6-5	TRBJ2-1	15	CASRTSGGTYNEQFF
TRBV3-1/TRBV3-2	TRBJ1-2	16	CASSQSFGTGAHGYTF
TRBV5-1	TRBJ2-5	14	CASSFEDRGETQYF
TRBV5-1	TRBJ1-4	16	CASSLGTGDGDEKLFF
TRBV6-6	TRBJ2-3	14	CASSYSLDRDTQYF
TRBV4-1	TRBJ2-2	15	CASSQERGRTGELFF
TRBV30	TRBJ2-3	17	CAWSVGYSGGYTDTQYF
TRBV7-8	TRBJ2-1	16	CASSEGAHISYNEQFF
TRBV6-5	TRBJ2-5	14	CASKGLVGGETQYF
TRBV3-1/TRBV3-2	TRBJ2-3	12	CASSLGSDTQYF